The clone carrying this T cell receptor (beta chain) is medium-sized in the sample. The data originate from a study of T cells in localized non-small cell lung cancer. Clones were sequenced by immunoSEQ multiplex PCR, and TCRdb holds only the in-frame ones, with some missing. The sample holds about 2,700 clones, 20% to 30% seen once. This clonotype originated in a male donor at least 60 years old with stage I lung adenocarcinoma. Here the sequenced sample was lung tumor tissue, taken before any cancer treatment.

Here the CDR3 DNA reads TGTGCCAGCAGCTTAGGTGGAGAGGGGGCAATCTATGGCTACACCTTC. Translating it yields CASSLGGEGAIYGYTF. The rearrangement uses TRBV11-3 and TRBJ1-2, with 7 nucleotides matching TRBD1. V shed 1 base and J 4 bases; nucleotides not matched to a gene: 9. CDR3 length equals 16 residues. The V gene's germline CDR1 is SGHNT and CDR2 YENEEA.